This TCR beta chain derives from a study of cytomegalovirus exposure and HLA in healthy donors. Overall study results and limits: 87-base-pair reads could not separate some V segments, including TRBV6-2 and TRBV6-3. Later genetic work tied a missense DCLRE1C variant to beta-chain V and J trimming. A later analysis reported that several of the most significant clusters appeared to be linked to common viral pathogens, among them Epstein-Barr virus. An analysis that was carried out later associated 16,951 TCR beta sequences with HLA alleles at 0.05 false discovery rate.

The V end lost 4 bases, the J end lost 6 bases, and 17 bases lay between the germline ends. In germline, CDR1 is MNHNY, CDR2 SVGAGI (reference sequence). This CDR3 region has 15 residues. In regard to this clone: Its antigen is unknown.

The PCR had 60 Vbeta and 13 Jbeta primers. Assay used: immunoSEQ multiplex PCR; TCRdb lists only in-frame clones, some missing. The sample lists around 100,000 clones, 84% occurring once. Material: PBMCs. This rearrangement joins TRBV6-6 to TRBJ2-3; D possibly corresponds to TRBD2 (5 bases). The clonotype comes from a young woman in good health and CMV-seropositive. The CDR3 DNA follows: TGTGCCAGCAGTTTGAGTGTTACCGGGGTGGATACGCAGTATTTT. Encoded protein: CASSLSVTGVDTQYF.